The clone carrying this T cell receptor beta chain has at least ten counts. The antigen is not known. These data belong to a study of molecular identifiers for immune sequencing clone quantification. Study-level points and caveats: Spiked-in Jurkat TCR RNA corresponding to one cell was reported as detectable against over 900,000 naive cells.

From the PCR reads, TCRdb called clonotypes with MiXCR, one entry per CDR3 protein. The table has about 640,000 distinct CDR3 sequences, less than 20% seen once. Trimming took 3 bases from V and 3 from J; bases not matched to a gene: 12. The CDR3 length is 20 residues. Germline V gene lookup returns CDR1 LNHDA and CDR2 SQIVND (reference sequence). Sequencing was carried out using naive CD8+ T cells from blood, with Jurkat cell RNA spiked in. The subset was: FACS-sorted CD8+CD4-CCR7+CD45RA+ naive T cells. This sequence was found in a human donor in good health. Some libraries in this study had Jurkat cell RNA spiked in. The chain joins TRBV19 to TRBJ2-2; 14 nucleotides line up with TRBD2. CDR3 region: CASSILAGTSGSSDTGELFF. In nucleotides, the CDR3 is TGTGCCAGTAGTATTCTTGCCGGGACTAGCGGGAGTAGCGACACCGGGGAGCTGTTTTTT.